This TCR beta chain is drawn from a study of cytomegalovirus exposure and HLA in healthy donors. This CDR3 spans 15 amino acids. V was cut by 3 bases and J by 4 bases, with 15 bases left in between. PCR employed 60 Vbeta and 13 Jbeta primers. Some clones are missing from TCRdb's copy, which holds only in-frame ones; the method was immunoSEQ multiplex PCR. Counted here are more than 110,000 clones, around 86% occurring once; the ten biggest clones make up 1.2%. The V call is TRBV5-7, the J call TRBJ2-3; D is unresolved. TRBV5-7 qualifies as an ORF whose function is uncertain. The sequenced sample consisted of PBMCs. The receptor was isolated from a female donor in good health and CMV-seronegative. The chain's CDR3 is CASSSIVIVADTQYF. CDR3 nucleotide sequence: TGTGCCAGCAGCTCGATAGTGATTGTCGCAGATACGCAGTATTTT.